This is a list of T cell receptor beta chains from one sample in a study of cytomegalovirus exposure and HLA in healthy donors. Produced via immunoSEQ multiplex PCR; TCRdb's table is partial and in-frame only. The sample lists some 140,000 clones, 70% to 85% occurring once. The sequencing sample was made of PBMCs. The receptors originated from a young man in good health and CMV-seronegative. The CDR3 runs from the conserved cysteine through the conserved F or W. The D gene is left open where the match is weak. Some rows have no size entry. The others give once, few or many, or a class for an expanded clone.

V gene: TRBV29-1; D gene: TRBD1; J gene: TRBJ2-1; clone size: few; CDR3 length: 12; CDR3 protein: CSVEGPGQAQFF; CDR3 DNA: TGCAGCGTTGAAGGACCCGGACAGGCTCAGTTCTTC
V gene: TRBV28; D gene: TRBD1; J gene: TRBJ2-7; clone size: -; CDR3 length: 13; CDR3 protein: CASTGQGDYEQYF; CDR3 DNA: TGTGCCAGCACTGGACAGGGGGACTACGAGCAGTACTTC
V gene: TRBV5-4; D gene: -; J gene: TRBJ2-2; clone size: few; CDR3 length: 12; CDR3 protein: CASSYYTGELFF; CDR3 DNA: TGTGCCAGCAGTTATTACACCGGGGAGCTGTTTTTT
V gene: TRBV4-3; D gene: TRBD2; J gene: TRBJ2-7; clone size: few; CDR3 length: 21; CDR3 protein: CASSQDTGGGRGIRSSYEQYF; CDR3 DNA: TGCGCCAGCAGCCAAGATACGGGCGGGGGGAGAGGTATTCGAAGCTCCTACGAGCAGTACTTC
V gene: TRBV9; D gene: -; J gene: TRBJ2-1; clone size: once; CDR3 length: 12; CDR3 protein: CASSVGWSEQFF; CDR3 DNA: TGTGCCAGCAGCGTAGGATGGAGTGAGCAGTTCTTC
V gene: TRBV19; D gene: TRBD1; J gene: TRBJ1-5; clone size: -; CDR3 length: 16; CDR3 protein: CASSARDRGLGQPQHF; CDR3 DNA: TGTGCCAGTAGTGCCCGGGACAGGGGGCTGGGTCAGCCCCAGCATTTT
V gene: TRBV7-9; D gene: -; J gene: TRBJ2-1; clone size: -; CDR3 length: 11; CDR3 protein: CASSLENEQFF; CDR3 DNA: TGTGCCAGCAGCTTGGAGAATGAGCAGTTCTTC
V gene: TRBV6-1; D gene: -; J gene: TRBJ1-6; clone size: once; CDR3 length: 15; CDR3 protein: CASSERGSMRSPLHF; CDR3 DNA: TGTGCCAGCAGTGAAAGAGGTTCAATGCGTTCACCCCTCCACTTT
V gene: TRBV10-1; D gene: -; J gene: TRBJ2-7; clone size: -; CDR3 length: 8; CDR3 protein: CASRAEYF; CDR3 DNA: TGCGCCAGCAGGGCGGAGTACTTC
V gene: TRBV23-1; D gene: -; J gene: TRBJ2-7; clone size: -; CDR3 length: 14; CDR3 protein: CASSRERGPYEQYF; CDR3 DNA: TGCGCCAGCAGTCGGGAAAGGGGCCCCTACGAGCAGTACTTC
V gene: TRBV19; D gene: TRBD1; J gene: TRBJ1-2; clone size: few; CDR3 length: 15; CDR3 protein: CASSIGSGTGKGYTF; CDR3 DNA: TGTGCCAGTAGTATCGGATCCGGGACAGGGAAGGGCTACACCTTC
V gene: TRBV25-1; D gene: -; J gene: TRBJ1-4; clone size: -; CDR3 length: 16; CDR3 protein: CASREETSGAGEKLFF; CDR3 DNA: TGTGCCAGCAGGGAGGAGACGAGCGGGGCAGGTGAAAAACTGTTTTTT
V gene: TRBV19; D gene: TRBD1; J gene: TRBJ2-1; clone size: -; CDR3 length: 15; CDR3 protein: CASSVTGSSYNEQFF; CDR3 DNA: TGTGCCAGTAGTGTGACAGGGAGCTCCTACAATGAGCAGTTCTTC
V gene: TRBV19; D gene: -; J gene: TRBJ1-3; clone size: -; CDR3 length: 16; CDR3 protein: CASSIGRISSGNTIYF; CDR3 DNA: TGTGCCAGTAGTATAGGAAGAATCAGCTCTGGAAACACCATATATTTT
V gene: TRBV28; D gene: TRBD2; J gene: TRBJ2-1; clone size: -; CDR3 length: 15; CDR3 protein: CASTDQGLAYNEQFF; CDR3 DNA: TGTGCCAGCACCGACCAGGGACTAGCCTACAATGAGCAGTTCTTC
V gene: TRBV7-3; D gene: -; J gene: TRBJ2-5; clone size: -; CDR3 length: 14; CDR3 protein: CASSPETSQETQYF; CDR3 DNA: TGTGCCAGCAGCCCTGAGACTAGTCAAGAGACCCAGTACTTC
V gene: TRBV7-9; D gene: TRBD1; J gene: TRBJ2-2; clone size: -; CDR3 length: 16; CDR3 protein: CASSPGQGAFTGELFF; CDR3 DNA: TGTGCCAGCAGCCCTGGACAGGGGGCGTTCACCGGGGAGCTGTTTTTT
V gene: TRBV6-5; D gene: -; J gene: TRBJ2-7; clone size: -; CDR3 length: 13; CDR3 protein: CASGAGEKYEQYF; CDR3 DNA: TGTGCCTCCGGGGCAGGGGAAAAATACGAGCAGTACTTC
V gene: TRBV7-2; D gene: -; J gene: TRBJ2-3; clone size: -; CDR3 length: 17; CDR3 protein: CASSLGSLLARSDTQYF; CDR3 DNA: TGTGCCAGCAGCTTAGGTTCCCTTTTGGCCCGATCAGATACGCAGTATTTT
V gene: TRBV7-9; D gene: TRBD1; J gene: TRBJ2-7; clone size: -; CDR3 length: 16; CDR3 protein: CASSLYGQGATYEQYF; CDR3 DNA: TGTGCCAGCAGCTTATACGGACAGGGGGCCACCTACGAGCAGTACTTC
V gene: TRBV27; D gene: TRBD1; J gene: TRBJ2-1; clone size: -; CDR3 length: 15; CDR3 protein: CASSPRDRGHNEQFF; CDR3 DNA: TGTGCCAGCAGTCCCCGGGACAGGGGGCACAATGAGCAGTTCTTC
V gene: TRBV5-4; D gene: TRBD2; J gene: TRBJ2-7; clone size: -; CDR3 length: 15; CDR3 protein: CASSLDGGGSYEQYF; CDR3 DNA: TGTGCCAGCAGCTTGGATGGGGGGGGATCCTACGAGCAGTACTTC
V gene: TRBV7-9; D gene: -; J gene: TRBJ1-1; clone size: -; CDR3 length: 13; CDR3 protein: CASSLKGETEAFF; CDR3 DNA: TGTGCCAGCAGCTTAAAAGGAGAGACTGAAGCTTTCTTT
V gene: TRBV7-9; D gene: -; J gene: TRBJ1-5; clone size: -; CDR3 length: 14; CDR3 protein: CASSLDRDYQPQNF; CDR3 DNA: TGTGCCAGCAGCTTAGATCGGGATTATCAGCCCCAGAATTTT
V gene: TRBV7-2; D gene: -; J gene: TRBJ1-6; clone size: once; CDR3 length: 14; CDR3 protein: CASSQTTFASPLHF; CDR3 DNA: TGTGCCAGCAGCCAAACAACGTTCGCCTCACCCCTCCACTTT
V gene: TRBV6-5; D gene: TRBD2; J gene: TRBJ2-7; clone size: -; CDR3 length: 13; CDR3 protein: CASSRGGSYEQYF; CDR3 DNA: TGTGCCAGCAGCCGCGGGGGATCCTACGAGCAGTACTTC
V gene: TRBV5-1; D gene: -; J gene: TRBJ1-6; clone size: -; CDR3 length: 15; CDR3 protein: CASSLADTYNSPLNF; CDR3 DNA: TGCGCCAGCAGCTTGGCGGACACCTATAATTCACCCCTCAACTTT
V gene: TRBV6-5; D gene: -; J gene: TRBJ1-5; clone size: -; CDR3 length: 16; CDR3 protein: CASSFRRQESNQPQHF; CDR3 DNA: TGTGCCAGCAGTTTCCGAAGACAGGAGAGCAATCAGCCCCAGCATTTT
V gene: TRBV7-9; D gene: TRBD2; J gene: TRBJ2-3; clone size: few; CDR3 length: 17; CDR3 protein: CASSSGTSGTPTDTQYF; CDR3 DNA: TGTGCCAGCAGCTCCGGGACTAGCGGGACGCCCACAGATACGCAGTATTTT
V gene: TRBV15; D gene: -; J gene: TRBJ1-1; clone size: -; CDR3 length: 13; CDR3 protein: CATSVPGSTEAFF; CDR3 DNA: TGTGCCACCAGCGTCCCGGGGAGCACTGAAGCTTTCTTT
V gene: TRBV6-5; D gene: -; J gene: TRBJ1-5; clone size: -; CDR3 length: 15; CDR3 protein: CASSYSGQTDQPQHF; CDR3 DNA: TGTGCCAGCAGTTACTCAGGACAGACAGATCAGCCCCAGCATTTT
V gene: TRBV28; D gene: -; J gene: TRBJ2-7; clone size: few; CDR3 length: 15; CDR3 protein: CASSLRGNIKYEQYF; CDR3 DNA: TGTGCCAGCAGTTTACGGGGGAACATTAAGTACGAGCAGTACTTC
V gene: TRBV28; D gene: -; J gene: TRBJ1-1; clone size: -; CDR3 length: 13; CDR3 protein: CASSLWEGFEAFF; CDR3 DNA: TGTGCCAGCAGTTTATGGGAGGGATTTGAAGCTTTCTTT
V gene: TRBV5-1; D gene: TRBD2; J gene: TRBJ2-1; clone size: -; CDR3 length: 14; CDR3 protein: CASSSGTSMNEQFF; CDR3 DNA: TGCGCCAGCAGCTCCGGGACTAGCATGAATGAGCAGTTCTTC
V gene: TRBV7-9; D gene: TRBD1; J gene: TRBJ2-7; clone size: -; CDR3 length: 14; CDR3 protein: CASSSTGGEYEQYF; CDR3 DNA: TGTGCCAGCAGCTCGACAGGGGGCGAGTACGAGCAGTACTTC
V gene: TRBV28; D gene: -; J gene: TRBJ1-5; clone size: -; CDR3 length: 14; CDR3 protein: CASSLGGSNQPQHF; CDR3 DNA: TGTGCCAGCAGTTTAGGGGGGAGCAATCAGCCCCAGCATTTT
V gene: TRBV28; D gene: -; J gene: TRBJ1-1; clone size: -; CDR3 length: 15; CDR3 protein: CASSLWGRGNTEAFF; CDR3 DNA: TGTGCCAGCAGTTTATGGGGCAGGGGGAACACTGAAGCTTTCTTT
V gene: TRBV11-2; D gene: TRBD1; J gene: TRBJ1-6; clone size: -; CDR3 length: 14; CDR3 protein: CASSPGQGRSPLHF; CDR3 DNA: TGTGCCAGCAGCCCGGGACAGGGGAGATCACCCCTCCACTTT
V gene: TRBV6-5; D gene: TRBD2; J gene: TRBJ2-1; clone size: few; CDR3 length: 14; CDR3 protein: CASSRRESYNEQFF; CDR3 DNA: TGTGCCAGCAGTCGGCGGGAGTCCTACAATGAGCAGTTCTTC
V gene: TRBV28; D gene: TRBD1; J gene: TRBJ2-5; clone size: -; CDR3 length: 15; CDR3 protein: CASSFARGGRETQYF; CDR3 DNA: TGTGCCAGCAGTTTCGCCCGAGGGGGCAGGGAGACCCAGTACTTC
V gene: TRBV13; D gene: TRBD2; J gene: TRBJ2-1; clone size: -; CDR3 length: 17; CDR3 protein: CASSLGIFGGGAGEQFF; CDR3 DNA: TGTGCCAGCAGCTTAGGTATTTTCGGCGGGGGGGCAGGTGAGCAGTTCTTC
V gene: TRBV28; D gene: TRBD1; J gene: TRBJ1-4; clone size: -; CDR3 length: 15; CDR3 protein: CASSPGTGGSEKLFF; CDR3 DNA: TGTGCCAGCAGTCCCGGGACAGGCGGGAGTGAAAAACTGTTTTTT
V gene: TRBV6-1; D gene: TRBD1; J gene: TRBJ1-5; clone size: -; CDR3 length: 15; CDR3 protein: CASRDRGLSNQPQHF; CDR3 DNA: TGTGCCAGCAGGGACAGGGGGCTTAGCAATCAGCCCCAGCATTTT
V gene: TRBV28; D gene: TRBD1; J gene: TRBJ2-2; clone size: -; CDR3 length: 15; CDR3 protein: CASSMDRANTGELFF; CDR3 DNA: TGTGCCAGCAGTATGGACAGGGCGAACACCGGGGAGCTGTTTTTT
V gene: TRBV5-1; D gene: TRBD1; J gene: TRBJ2-6; clone size: -; CDR3 length: 18; CDR3 protein: CASTFLTGVAAGANVLTF; CDR3 DNA: TGCGCCAGCACCTTTTTGACAGGGGTAGCGGCTGGGGCCAACGTCCTGACTTTC
V gene: TRBV18; D gene: -; J gene: TRBJ1-1; clone size: -; CDR3 length: 13; CDR3 protein: CASSPKTSTEAFF; CDR3 DNA: TGTGCCAGCTCACCAAAGACATCCACTGAAGCTTTCTTT
V gene: TRBV6-6; D gene: -; J gene: TRBJ1-1; clone size: -; CDR3 length: 13; CDR3 protein: CASTDRRNTEAFF; CDR3 DNA: TGTGCCAGCACCGACAGGAGAAACACTGAAGCTTTCTTT
V gene: TRBV5-1; D gene: TRBD2; J gene: TRBJ2-3; clone size: -; CDR3 length: 16; CDR3 protein: CASSLGAGGPTDTQYF; CDR3 DNA: TGCGCCAGCAGCTTGGGGGCGGGGGGGCCCACAGATACGCAGTATTTT
V gene: TRBV7-3; D gene: TRBD2; J gene: TRBJ2-1; clone size: -; CDR3 length: 19; CDR3 protein: CASSLLAGGPPSSYNEQFF; CDR3 DNA: TGTGCCAGCAGCCTTTTAGCGGGGGGGCCTCCAAGCTCCTACAATGAGCAGTTCTTC
V gene: TRBV7-9; D gene: -; J gene: TRBJ2-6; clone size: -; CDR3 length: 16; CDR3 protein: CASRKREGAGANVLTF; CDR3 DNA: TGTGCCAGCAGAAAAAGGGAAGGGGCTGGGGCCAACGTCCTGACTTTC
V gene: TRBV19; D gene: -; J gene: TRBJ2-2; clone size: -; CDR3 length: 12; CDR3 protein: CASSSSIGELFF; CDR3 DNA: TGTGCCAGTAGTAGTTCTATCGGGGAGCTGTTTTTT
V gene: TRBV9; D gene: -; J gene: TRBJ1-2; clone size: -; CDR3 length: 17; CDR3 protein: CASSAGGVTGLNYGYTF; CDR3 DNA: TGTGCCAGCAGCGCCGGGGGGGTTACAGGGTTGAACTATGGCTACACCTTC
V gene: TRBV28; D gene: -; J gene: TRBJ1-2; clone size: -; CDR3 length: 13; CDR3 protein: CASSIPGVYGYTF; CDR3 DNA: TGTGCCAGCAGTATCCCGGGGGTCTATGGCTACACCTTC
V gene: TRBV28; D gene: -; J gene: TRBJ1-2; clone size: -; CDR3 length: 13; CDR3 protein: CASSLPGYYGYTF; CDR3 DNA: TGTGCCAGCAGTTTACCGGGGTACTATGGCTACACCTTC
V gene: TRBV19; D gene: TRBD1; J gene: TRBJ1-5; clone size: once; CDR3 length: 15; CDR3 protein: CASSILLGQGQPQHF; CDR3 DNA: TGTGCCAGTAGTATCTTGCTAGGACAGGGTCAGCCCCAGCATTTT
V gene: TRBV28; D gene: -; J gene: TRBJ1-2; clone size: once; CDR3 length: 12; CDR3 protein: CASSERNYGYTF; CDR3 DNA: TGTGCCAGCAGCGAGCGGAACTATGGCTACACCTTC
V gene: TRBV9; D gene: -; J gene: TRBJ2-1; clone size: -; CDR3 length: 13; CDR3 protein: CASSVELYNEQFF; CDR3 DNA: TGTGCCAGCAGCGTAGAACTCTACAATGAGCAGTTCTTC